This T cell receptor (beta chain) is from a study of T cells in narcolepsy. Study outcomes and limitations: Reportedly, autoreactive clonotypes were serially detected in patients' blood but not controls'.

Sequenced by immunoSEQ multiplex PCR; TCRdb stores in-frame clones only, minus some. The sample lists some 23,000 clones; approximately 83% were seen once. Concerning this clone: The antigen remains undetermined.

Trimming removed 8 bases from V and 6 bases from J, with 19 bases in between. The length of the CDR3 is 14 residues. Germline assignment: CDR1 SEHNR and CDR2 FQNEAQ (reference sequence). The sequenced sample was CD45RA- memory CD4+ T cells from PBMCs. The V gene is TRBV7-9, the J gene TRBJ1-1; D is uncertain. This clonotype was obtained from a human donor with narcolepsy. The CDR3 region is CASAKAIRKPEAFF. As DNA, the CDR3 is TGTGCCAGCGCCAAGGCAATCCGTAAACCTGAAGCTTTCTTT.